This TCR beta chain was sequenced during a study of cytomegalovirus exposure and HLA in healthy donors listed by TCRdb under 2017. Background for the entire study: In an earlier analysis of roughly 590 of the donors, about 260 Gb of sequence data and 100 million or so unique TCR beta sequences from about 180 million T cells were reported. The study was designed to test whether signatures of past pathogen exposure could be identified by cataloging public T cell receptors. Alongside the repertoire data, information on donor age, sex, ethnicity and CMV serostatus was compiled. An earlier analysis of more than 450 of the donors used high-throughput TCR beta sequencing to judge whether each TCR beta V gene segment behaved as functional or pseudogenic. Roughly 300 gigabases of sequencing data and approximately 91 million unique TCR sequences made up an early release that covered 500 to 700 HLA-typed donors. Besides the first cohort of roughly 660 subjects, a separate validation cohort made up of some 110 different subjects was used. HLA typing included class I and class II loci at four-digit resolution. A later genetic analysis used genome-wide SNP genotypes for about 60% of the roughly 700 donors, treating that subset as a discovery cohort. A later analysis re-examined previously published TCR beta repertoires from 600 to 700 donors and added high-resolution HLA genotyping to investigate patterns of TCR occurrence. In the later analysis, no new phenotypic data were used to find candidate immune exposures; instead, reliance was placed on TCR beta sequences and their occurrence across donors. A handful of DR-DQ haplotypes were handled as single units for association and clustering because linkage in the cohort was strong. All discovery cohort repertoires had been generated using a single sequencing platform. Among the 398 genotyped donors, around 79% belonged to the genetic ancestry cluster associated with self-reported Caucasian donors. High-throughput TCR immunosequencing, statistical association of individual TCRs with disease status, and machine learning were combined to predict cytomegalovirus infection status. Using immunosequencing, the study profiled T cell repertoires from approximately 700 subjects and related those repertoires to cytomegalovirus serostatus. Among a few hundred genotyped donors of the cohort, an average of approximately 240,000 unique TCR beta nucleotide sequences were sequenced per donor, approximately 20% of them non-productive. Typing coverage varied by locus: 629-630 donors for A, B, C, DRB1 and DQB1; some 520 for DQA1; more than 600 for DPA1; 400 to 480 for DPB1. Broad study findings and their caveats: In this cohort, only TCR beta chains were sequenced, and detectable features were limited by the absence of alpha or paired-chain data. A later analysis found that HLA-associated TCR beta chains were more clonally expanded and had lower generation probabilities than equally common non-associated chains. Immune exposure information for the cohort was limited to CMV serostatus. A later analysis found that TCR association rates varied across HLA loci, with DRB1 alleles showing the most associated TCRs and HLA-C alleles the fewest. Most CMV-associated TCR beta chains appeared to be HLA-restricted in a later analysis, and the HLA associations seemed to be driven largely by CMV exposure. Specific HLA alleles were associated with over 15,000 TCR beta sequences at a false discovery rate of 0.05 in a later analysis. A later genetic analysis reported fewer N-insertions in productive TCRs among donors in an Asian-associated ancestry cluster than the roughly 620-donor mean. A further reported finding was that TCR beta sequences accurately predicted the HLA-A and HLA-B alleles for most subjects in the first cohort. The authors suggested that the approach could potentially be extended to other disease states and immunological phenotypes. An association between a missense DCLRE1C variant and V-gene and J-gene trimming of TCR beta chains was found in a later genetic analysis and replicated in an independent cohort. A later analysis reported that several top co-occurrence clusters appeared linked to parvovirus B19, influenza, CMV and Epstein-Barr virus. The study listed 164 TCR beta chains as associated with cytomegalovirus. Linkage disequilibrium might explain the correlated functional status among segregating V segments, but an unknown experimental factor could not be ruled out. About 15 rarely observed V segments, including chromosome 9 orphons, were excluded from the earlier analysis of 550 to 700 of the donors because counts were too low. Most TCR sequences were seen in very few donors, while some public TCRs were found in many individuals. The sequencing pipeline was judged likely to have produced a cluster of highly shared sequence variants as a technical artifact. In vitro tests confirmed that a few of the cytomegalovirus-associated TCR beta chains recognize cytomegalovirus antigens. In both the original and validation cohorts, the classifier was reported to diagnose cytomegalovirus status with high specificity and sensitivity. Roughly uniform sequencing depth across donors was assumed in presence/absence analyses, although this assumption may not hold. When HLA alleles, especially DR and DQ, strongly co-occurred, TCR associations were difficult to assign to individual alleles. In an earlier analysis of 587 of the donors, most TCR beta V segments appeared in productive rearrangements about 87% or about 30% of the time, broadly matching IMGT annotations. Because some donors lacked HLA typing at each locus, the association tests relied only on the typed subset.

The cohort was made up of approximately 700 healthy bone marrow donors. At the time of sampling, all cohort members were nominally healthy, though unrecorded immune exposures were likely present. The donor tested CMV seropositive, placing the donor among the approximately 310 seropositive members of the cohort. A peripheral blood sample was provided by each donor, and peripheral blood mononuclear cells were used for TCR beta sequencing. Genomic DNA extraction from the blood cell samples was performed with the Qiagen DNeasy Blood Extraction Kit. Concerning this clone itself: What antigen it recognizes has not been identified. There are no base qualities to consult, and no much larger clone falls within one base.

The library was obtained by the immunoSEQ multiplex PCR assay. For the multiplex PCR, a mixture combining 60 forward primers for TCR Vbeta segments and 13 reverse primers for TCR Jbeta segments was used. Amplification of the CDR3 region of rearranged TCR beta genes was performed with a multiplex PCR assay on genomic DNA. Amplified TCR beta libraries were sequenced as 87-base-pair reads on the Illumina HiSeq System. As for how the authors treated the data: A later analysis counted tens of millions of unique TCR beta chains across the 500 to 850 repertoires, and roughly 11 million of these chains were shared by at least two donors. A nearest-neighbor algorithm error-corrected the raw reads and collapsed the reads into unique sequences, merging closely related sequences to remove PCR and sequencing errors. Alignment of CDR3 sequences to IMGT reference sequences was used to assign V, D and J gene segments. For a sequence to be retained, a match of at least six nucleotides to both a V gene segment and a J gene segment was required. Rearrangements were called productive when the CDR3 lacked stop codons and stayed in frame with V and J; all others were non-productive. Following IMGT convention, CDR3 was defined as the stretch from the second conserved V-encoded cysteine up to the conserved J-encoded phenylalanine. Sequences without an unambiguous match to a single V gene segment were excluded from the earlier analysis of several hundred of the donors. In an earlier analysis of roughly 600 of the donors, a V segment was called functional when productive rearrangements were above 56.7%, and segregating when the standard deviation between donors exceeded 5%. A statistical classification framework was developed to diagnose cytomegalovirus status using the catalog of TCR beta chain sequences. V and J gene assignment, in a later analysis, came from comparing TCR nucleotide sequences with IMGT/GENE-DB human TR gene sequences. The TCRdist pipeline was used in a later analysis to assign CDR3 sequences and most-parsimonious VDJ recombination scenarios. A later analysis defined each TCR beta chain by its CDR3 amino acid sequence plus V-gene family, and excluded reads lacking a unique V-gene family. A later analysis removed several hundred highly shared, low-generation-probability nucleotide sequences to deal with suspected cross-contamination and a sequencing artifact. For each public chain, a later analysis derived a clonal expansion index from normalized ranks of inferred template counts within each repertoire. Generation probabilities in a later analysis came from a VDJ recombination model fitted to out-of-frame rearrangements, and those results were checked against IGoR. A later analysis scored TCR-TCR, TCR-HLA and TCR-CMV co-occurrence with hypergeometric tests, applying a repertoire-size bias correction to TCR pairs. False discovery rates were estimated in a later analysis by permuting HLA or CMV assignments 20 times. In a later analysis, co-occurring TCRs were grouped using DBSCAN, and TCRdist sequence similarity was added for clustering within HLA-allele-positive subsets. For co-occurrence clustering, repertoires with fewer than 30,000 or more than 120,000 public chains were excluded, along with roughly 5 repertoires with anomalous nucleotide sharing. Not all clones reach the TCRdb copy of this immuneACCESS table, which keeps in-frame sequences only. Checked studies attribute under half of the gap to unresolved V genes and leave the rest unexplained. The V and J calls and clone size come from that table; D and trimming were worked out from the DNA. For this sample there are some 80,000 clones; about 79% appear just once. Under 7% of the sample belongs to the ten largest clones.

The specimen sequenced was PBMCs. The receptor's source is a man younger than 30 in good health and CMV-seropositive.

The CDR3 here reads CSVRQGENTEAFF. The DNA reads TGCAGCGTTAGACAGGGGGAGAACACTGAAGCTTTCTTT. This chain is built from TRBV29-1 and TRBJ1-1; 9 bases in the junction line up with TRBD1. As encoded in the germline V gene, CDR1 is SQVTM while CDR2 is ANQGSEA. Counted from cysteine to phenylalanine, this CDR3 has 13 amino acids. Just CDR3 DNA is preserved here, 39 bases in frame from base 1. Germline trimming: 5 bases from V, 1 base from J; junction bases outside gene matches: 2.